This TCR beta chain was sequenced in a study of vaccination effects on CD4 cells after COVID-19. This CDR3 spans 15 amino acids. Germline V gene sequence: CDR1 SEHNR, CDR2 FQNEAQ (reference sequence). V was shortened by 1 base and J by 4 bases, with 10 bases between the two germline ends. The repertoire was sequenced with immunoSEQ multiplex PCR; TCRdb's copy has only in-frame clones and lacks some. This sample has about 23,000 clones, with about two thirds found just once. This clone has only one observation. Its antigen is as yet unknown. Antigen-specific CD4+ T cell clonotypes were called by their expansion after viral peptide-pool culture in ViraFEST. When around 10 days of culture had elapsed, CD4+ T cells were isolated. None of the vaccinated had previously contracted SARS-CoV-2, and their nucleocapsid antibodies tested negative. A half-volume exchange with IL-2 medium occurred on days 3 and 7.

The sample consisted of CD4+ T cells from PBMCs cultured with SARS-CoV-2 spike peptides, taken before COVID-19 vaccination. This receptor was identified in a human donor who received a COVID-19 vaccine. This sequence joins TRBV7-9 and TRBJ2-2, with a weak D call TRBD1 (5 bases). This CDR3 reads CASSLGGSVTGELFF. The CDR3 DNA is TGTGCCAGCAGCTTAGGGGGCAGCGTCACCGGGGAGCTGTTTTTT.